This T cell receptor beta chain was retrieved from a study of T cells in Graves' hyperthyroidism and ophthalmopathy. Study-wide results and limits: The model made its ophthalmopathy prediction, and onset followed a median around six months later. Most thyroid clonotypes that were expanded above 0.001 also turned up in blood.

From RNA transcripts, TCR beta CDR3 regions were amplified. HTBI primers were used for first-round RT-PCR of the TCR CDR3. Each CDR3 protein is one row after TCRdb ran MiXCR on the multiplex PCR reads. The data contain hundreds of thousands of distinct CDR3 sequences, over 40% of them singletons. Criteria for exclusion of patients were uncontrolled infection, other autoimmune disease, pregnancy or lactation. On the basis of clinical symptoms, serum thyroxine and TRAb, thyroid ultrasound and orbital computed tomography, diagnoses were made. The CDR3 loop spans 15 amino acids. Trimming stripped 4 bases from V and 5 bases from J, with 18 bases between. Germline lookup yields CDR1 SGHRS and CDR2 YFSETQ. This clonotype was detected a few times. As yet, its antigen is unknown.

This TCR came from an adult man with Graves' disease, either hyperthyroidism or ophthalmopathy (not recorded which). The rearrangement joins TRBV5-1 to TRBJ1-1, with D possibly matching TRBD1 (6 bases). Sequenced material: peripheral blood or thyroid tissue (not recorded which). The DNA of the CDR3 is TGCGCCAGCAGCCCCCTCGCAGGGGTCGGTACTGAAGCTTTCTTT. It encodes CASSPLAGVGTEAFF.